Listed below are T cell receptor beta chains from one sample, sequenced in a study of glioma-infiltrating T cells. One entry per CDR3 protein results from TCRdb running MiXCR on the multiplex PCR reads. The sample has fewer than 90,000 distinct CDR3 sequences, about a quarter seen once. Sequenced material: glioma tissue, nonneoplastic brain tissue, or PBMCs (not recorded which). The origin of the receptors is a human donor with low-grade glioma or glioblastoma, undergoing nonglioma brain surgery, or in good health (not recorded which). Both conserved end residues are trimmed from each CDR3.

j_call: TRBJ1-5
v_call: TRBV3-1
cdr3_aa: ASSPSGTPRGQPQH

j_call: TRBJ1-2
v_call: TRBV6-6
cdr3_aa: ASSYTRDQGADYGYT

j_call: TRBJ2-3
v_call: TRBV6-6
cdr3_aa: ASSYSNRAGTDTQY

j_call: TRBJ2-1
v_call: TRBV20-1
cdr3_aa: SARVPIGGHEQF

j_call: TRBJ2-7
v_call: TRBV6-2/TRBV6-3
cdr3_aa: ASSPRLAGAYEQY

j_call: TRBJ2-1
v_call: TRBV5-6
cdr3_aa: ASSFGLAGDYEQF

j_call: TRBJ2-6
v_call: TRBV4-1
cdr3_aa: ASSPVLQGSGANVLT

j_call: TRBJ2-5
v_call: TRBV11-2
cdr3_aa: ASSSGDGETQY

j_call: TRBJ1-1
v_call: TRBV5-1
cdr3_aa: ASSLEGARNTEAF

j_call: TRBJ2-7
v_call: TRBV7-2
cdr3_aa: ASSLEPGRGHEQN

j_call: TRBJ1-1
v_call: TRBV20-1
cdr3_aa: SVRGGADAEAF

j_call: TRBJ2-7
v_call: TRBV20-1
cdr3_aa: SASPQREPLINEQY

j_call: TRBJ2-2
v_call: TRBV2
cdr3_aa: ALTRGVLNTGELF

j_call: TRBJ2-1
v_call: TRBV2
cdr3_aa: ASRLSGGAYNEQF

j_call: TRBJ2-4
v_call: TRBV7-2
cdr3_aa: ASSRRQGNIQY

j_call: TRBJ2-7
v_call: TRBV11-2
cdr3_aa: ASSLTGQAYYEQY

j_call: TRBJ1-5
v_call: TRBV2
cdr3_aa: ASSEPRGGEGQPQH

j_call: TRBJ2-7
v_call: TRBV6-1
cdr3_aa: ASSSQYRGNEQY

j_call: TRBJ2-1
v_call: TRBV6-1
cdr3_aa: ASTPGTRGLVCNEQF

j_call: TRBJ1-4
v_call: TRBV18
cdr3_aa: ASSPPNKGGVLEATNEKLF

j_call: TRBJ1-1
v_call: TRBV18
cdr3_aa: VSSPGAGQGRAF

j_call: TRBJ1-1
v_call: TRBV9
cdr3_aa: ASSVVGQAGTEAF

j_call: TRBJ2-4
v_call: TRBV27
cdr3_aa: ASTRRGGMNIQY

j_call: TRBJ2-3
v_call: TRBV14
cdr3_aa: ASSLFRSTDTQY

j_call: TRBJ1-2
v_call: TRBV20-1
cdr3_aa: SALRTANGYT

j_call: TRBJ1-1
v_call: TRBV6-1
cdr3_aa: ASRAPQRLSNTEAF

j_call: TRBJ1-1
v_call: TRBV18
cdr3_aa: ASSNVGGNTEAF

j_call: TRBJ2-3
v_call: TRBV6-2/TRBV6-3
cdr3_aa: ASSYLGRGTDTQY

j_call: TRBJ2-1
v_call: TRBV2
cdr3_aa: ASRTGPYNEQF

j_call: TRBJ1-1
v_call: TRBV5-4
cdr3_aa: ASSSGQGVTEAF

j_call: TRBJ1-2
v_call: TRBV20-1
cdr3_aa: SASTDLANYGYT

j_call: TRBJ1-2
v_call: TRBV7-2
cdr3_aa: ASSLSRNYGYT

j_call: TRBJ2-1
v_call: TRBV6-1
cdr3_aa: ASTELTGHEQF

j_call: TRBJ2-7
v_call: TRBV20-1
cdr3_aa: SSTTSGRSGSTYEQY